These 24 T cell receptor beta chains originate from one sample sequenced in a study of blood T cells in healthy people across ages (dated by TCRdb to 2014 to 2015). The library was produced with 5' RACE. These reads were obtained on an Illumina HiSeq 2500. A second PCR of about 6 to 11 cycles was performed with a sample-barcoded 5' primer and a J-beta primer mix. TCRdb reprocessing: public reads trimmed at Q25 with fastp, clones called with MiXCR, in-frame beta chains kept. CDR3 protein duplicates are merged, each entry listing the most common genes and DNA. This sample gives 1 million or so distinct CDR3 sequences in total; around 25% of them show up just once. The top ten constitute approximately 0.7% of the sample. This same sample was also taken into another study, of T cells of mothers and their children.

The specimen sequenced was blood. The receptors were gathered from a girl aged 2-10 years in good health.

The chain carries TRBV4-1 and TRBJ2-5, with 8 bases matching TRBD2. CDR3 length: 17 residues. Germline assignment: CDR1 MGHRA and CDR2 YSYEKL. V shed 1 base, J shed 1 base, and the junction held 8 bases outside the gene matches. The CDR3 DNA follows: TGCGCCAGCAGCCAAGGTTCAGCGGGAGAGGGCCAAGAGACCCAGTACTTC. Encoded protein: CASSQGSAGEGQETQYF.

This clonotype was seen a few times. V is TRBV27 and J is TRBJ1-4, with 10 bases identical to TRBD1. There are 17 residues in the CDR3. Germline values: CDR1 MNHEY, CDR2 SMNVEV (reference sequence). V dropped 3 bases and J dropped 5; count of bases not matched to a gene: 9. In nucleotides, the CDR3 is TGTGCCAGCAGTTTTGGGACAGGGGCGCCAGAAAATGAAAAACTGTTTTTT. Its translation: CASSFGTGAPENEKLFF.

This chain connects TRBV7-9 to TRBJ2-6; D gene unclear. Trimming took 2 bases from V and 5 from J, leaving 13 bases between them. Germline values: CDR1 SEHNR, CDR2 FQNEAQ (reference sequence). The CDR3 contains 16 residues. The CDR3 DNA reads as TGTGCCAGCAGCTTAAGGCAGAACCAAAGGGCCAACGTCCTGACTTTC. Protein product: CASSLRQNQRANVLTF.

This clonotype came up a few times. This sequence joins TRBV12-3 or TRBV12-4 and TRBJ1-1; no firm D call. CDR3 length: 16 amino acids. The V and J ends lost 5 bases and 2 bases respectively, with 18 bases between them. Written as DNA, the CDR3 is TGTGCCAGCAGTATAATACCGGGCCCCGCAAACACTGAAGCTTTCTTT. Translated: CASSIIPGPANTEAFF.

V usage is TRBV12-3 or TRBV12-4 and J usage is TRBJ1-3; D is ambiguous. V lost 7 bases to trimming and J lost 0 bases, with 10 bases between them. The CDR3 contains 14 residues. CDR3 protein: CASKESNSGNTIYF. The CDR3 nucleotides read TGTGCCAGCAAGGAGTCCAACTCTGGAAACACCATATATTTT.

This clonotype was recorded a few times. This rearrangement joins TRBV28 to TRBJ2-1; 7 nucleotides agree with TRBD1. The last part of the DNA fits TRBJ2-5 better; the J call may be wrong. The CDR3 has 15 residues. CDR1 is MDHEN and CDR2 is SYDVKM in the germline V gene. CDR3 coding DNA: TGTGCCAGCAGTTTAGGCCCAGGGGGTAGGGAGACCCAGTACTTC. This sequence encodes CASSLGPGGRETQYF.

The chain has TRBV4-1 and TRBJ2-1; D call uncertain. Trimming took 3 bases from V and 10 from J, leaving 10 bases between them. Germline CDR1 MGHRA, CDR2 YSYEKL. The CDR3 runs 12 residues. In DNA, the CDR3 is TGCGCCAGCAGCCACCGACCCCAAGAGCAGTTCTTC. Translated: CASSHRPQEQFF.

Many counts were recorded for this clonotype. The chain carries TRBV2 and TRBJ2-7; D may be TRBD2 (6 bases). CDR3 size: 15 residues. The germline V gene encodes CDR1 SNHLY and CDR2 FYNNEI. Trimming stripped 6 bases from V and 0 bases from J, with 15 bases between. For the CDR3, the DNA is TGTGCCAGCAGGTTTCGTAGCGGAGGCTCCTACGAGCAGTACTTC. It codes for CASRFRSGGSYEQYF.

As DNA, the CDR3 is TGCAGTGCCCTGGACTCCCTTAGCACAGATACGCAGTATTTT. Translating gives CSALDSLSTDTQYF. V and J are TRBV20-1 and TRBJ2-3, with TRBD2 as a possible D gene (5 bases). V lost 6 bases and J 0 bases, leaving 13 bases between the germline ends. The CDR3 sequence is 14 residues long. CDR1 DFQATT and CDR2 SNEGSKA come from the germline V gene (reference sequence).

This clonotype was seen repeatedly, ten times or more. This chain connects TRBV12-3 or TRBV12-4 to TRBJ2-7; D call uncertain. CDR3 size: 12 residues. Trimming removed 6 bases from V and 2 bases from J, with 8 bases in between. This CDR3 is CASSYDTYEQYF. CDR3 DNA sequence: TGTGCCAGCAGCTACGACACCTACGAGCAGTACTTC.

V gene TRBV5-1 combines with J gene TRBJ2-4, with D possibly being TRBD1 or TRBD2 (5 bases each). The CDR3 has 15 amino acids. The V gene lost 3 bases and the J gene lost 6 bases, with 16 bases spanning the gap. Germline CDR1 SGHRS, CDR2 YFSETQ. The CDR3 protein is CASSYAGTEGNIQYF. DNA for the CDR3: TGCGCCAGCAGCTACGCCGGGACCGAGGGAAACATTCAGTACTTC.

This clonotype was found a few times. The CDR3 nucleotides read TGTGCCAGCAGCTCTAGATGGAACACTGAAGCTTTCTTT. Translated: CASSSRWNTEAFF. The chain carries TRBV5-6 and TRBJ1-1, with D hard to call. CDR3 size: 13 residues. The ends were cut back, 3 bases at V and 1 base at J, with 7 bases in the middle. The V gene's germline CDR1 is SGHDT and CDR2 YYEEEE.

CDR3 DNA sequence: TGCGCCAGCAGCTCCACCAGCTACGAGCAGTTCTTC. Its protein product is CASSSTSYEQFF. The rearrangement uses TRBV5-1 and TRBJ2-1; D is uncertain. Germline values: CDR1 SGHRS, CDR2 YFSETQ. The CDR3 contains 12 residues. V lost 3 bases and J 10 bases, leaving 11 bases between the germline ends.

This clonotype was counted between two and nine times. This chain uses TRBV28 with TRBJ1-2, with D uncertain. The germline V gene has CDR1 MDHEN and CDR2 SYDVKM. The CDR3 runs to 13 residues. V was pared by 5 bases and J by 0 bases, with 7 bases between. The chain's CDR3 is CASSAHPNYGYTF. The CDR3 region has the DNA TGTGCCAGCAGTGCCCACCCTAACTATGGCTACACCTTC.

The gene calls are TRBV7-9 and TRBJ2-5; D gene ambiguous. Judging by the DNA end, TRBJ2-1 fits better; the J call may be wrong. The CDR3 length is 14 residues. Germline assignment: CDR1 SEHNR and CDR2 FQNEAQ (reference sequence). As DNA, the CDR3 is TGTGCCAGCAGCTTTAGCCCCGAACACAATGAGCAGTTCTTC. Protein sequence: CASSFSPEHNEQFF.

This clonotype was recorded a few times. The CDR3 DNA reads TGTGCCAGCAGTGTTGACGTGACCGGGGAGCTGTTTTTT. Protein: CASSVDVTGELFF. V usage is TRBV6-1 and J usage is TRBJ2-2; no clear D gene. This CDR3 region has 13 residues. Trimming cost V 4 bases and J 5 bases, with 8 bases left between them. CDR1 is MNHNS and CDR2 is SASEGT in the germline V gene.

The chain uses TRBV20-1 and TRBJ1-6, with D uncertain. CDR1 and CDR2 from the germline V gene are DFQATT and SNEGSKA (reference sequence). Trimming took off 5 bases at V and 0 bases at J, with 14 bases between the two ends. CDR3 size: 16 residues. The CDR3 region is CSARGVLSSYNSPLHF. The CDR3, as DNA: TGCAGTGCTCGCGGGGTACTGAGCTCCTATAATTCACCCCTCCACTTT.

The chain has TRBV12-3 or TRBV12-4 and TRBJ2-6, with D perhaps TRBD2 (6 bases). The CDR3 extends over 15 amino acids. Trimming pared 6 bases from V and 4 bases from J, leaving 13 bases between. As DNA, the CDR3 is TGTGCCAGCAGACAACTAGCAGGCGGGGCCAACGTCCTGACTTTC. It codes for CASRQLAGGANVLTF.

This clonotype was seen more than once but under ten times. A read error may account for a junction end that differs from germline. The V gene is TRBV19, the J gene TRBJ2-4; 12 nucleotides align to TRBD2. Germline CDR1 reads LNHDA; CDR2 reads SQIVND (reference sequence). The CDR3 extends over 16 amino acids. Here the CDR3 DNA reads TGTGTCAGTGGAGGTACTAGCGGGAGGAGAGGGGACATTCAGTACTTC. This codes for CVSGGTSGRRGDIQYF.

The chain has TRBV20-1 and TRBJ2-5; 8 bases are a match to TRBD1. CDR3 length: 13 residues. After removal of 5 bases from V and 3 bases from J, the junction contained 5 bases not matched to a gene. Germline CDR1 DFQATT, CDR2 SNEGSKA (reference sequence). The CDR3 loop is CSASDRAKETQYF. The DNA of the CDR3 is TGCAGTGCTTCGGACAGGGCCAAAGAGACCCAGTACTTC.

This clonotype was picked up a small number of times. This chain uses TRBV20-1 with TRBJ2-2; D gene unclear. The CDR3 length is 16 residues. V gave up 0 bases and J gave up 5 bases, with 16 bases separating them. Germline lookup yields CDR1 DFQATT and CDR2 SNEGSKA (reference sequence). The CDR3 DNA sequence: TGCAGTGCTAGAGATAAAAGGGCGGTCCGGACCGGGGAGCTGTTTTTT. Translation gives CSARDKRAVRTGELFF.

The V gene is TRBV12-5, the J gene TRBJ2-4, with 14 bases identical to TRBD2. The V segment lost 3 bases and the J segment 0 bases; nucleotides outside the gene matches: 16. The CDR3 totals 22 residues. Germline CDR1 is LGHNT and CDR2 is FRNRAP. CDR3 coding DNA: TGTGCTAGTGGTTTCCACACTAGGGGGGGACTAGCGGGAGATATAGCCAAAAACATTCAGTACTTC. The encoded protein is CASGFHTRGGLAGDIAKNIQYF.

The chain's CDR3 is CASSVAGGNEKLFF. The CDR3 nucleotides are TGTGCCAGCAGCGTAGCAGGCGGTAATGAAAAACTGTTTTTT. The chain combines TRBV9 with TRBJ1-4, with D uncertain. V lost 0 bases, J lost 4 bases, and 7 bases lay in between. The length of the CDR3 is 14 residues. Germline loops: CDR1 SGDLS, CDR2 YYNGEE.

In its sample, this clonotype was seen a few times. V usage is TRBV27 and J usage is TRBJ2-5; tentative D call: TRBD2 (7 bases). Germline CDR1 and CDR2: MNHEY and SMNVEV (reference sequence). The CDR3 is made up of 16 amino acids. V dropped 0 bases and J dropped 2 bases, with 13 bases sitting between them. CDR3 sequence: CASSLSRGALQETQYF. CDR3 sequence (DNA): TGTGCCAGCAGTTTATCCCGGGGGGCGCTTCAAGAGACCCAGTACTTC.